This TCR beta chain originates from a study of shared clonotypes between healthy human individuals. Findings and caveats of the study: Sampling was confined to blood; repertoires within tissues likely differ.

The CDR3 has 16 residues. Per germline, CDR1 LGHNA and CDR2 YSLEER. Replicate PCRs run on unsorted PBMC used 250 to 350 ng DNA, which was 31,000 or so T cell genomes. What was sequenced on ten immunoSEQ deep assay plates was unsorted PBMC DNA. TCRdb's copy holds only in-frame clones and misses some; the assay was immunoSEQ multiplex PCR. The sample holds about 560,000 clones, around 78% seen once. Note on this clone: What it recognizes is unknown. A read error likely explains this, since a far larger clone differs by one base.

The sequencing sample was made of PBMCs. This clonotype was obtained from a woman aged 40 to 49 in good health. Some clones in this sample may be carry-over from other donors' samples. V and J are TRBV4-3 and TRBJ2-3; a weak D match, TRBD2 (5 bases). CDR3 nucleotides: TGCTCCAGCAGCCAAGTAGGAGGTAGCGCGGCAGATACGCAGTATTTT. This sequence encodes CSSSQVGGSAADTQYF.